The 23 T cell receptor beta chains below come from one sample, sequenced in a study of a mutant IDH1 vaccine in newly diagnosed glioma. Their target antigens are unknown. The time point is: week 47, end of study. The study gave 300 ug of mutant IDH1 20-mer peptide per vaccine dose, with topical imiquimod. TCRdb keeps only in-frame clones here, not all; method: immunoSEQ multiplex PCR. The sample lists approximately 25,000 clones, 84% occurring once. The specimen comprised PBMCs, sampled from a glioma patient whose treatment included an IDH1 peptide vaccine. The source is a man aged 35-49 years with glioma.

The V and J genes are TRBV18 and TRBJ1-5, with D unresolved. CDR1 and CDR2 from the germline V gene are KGHSH and LQKENI. This CDR3 is built from 13 residues. Deletions cut 0 bases from V and 7 bases from J, with 7 bases between. The CDR3 loop reads CASSPPGGQPQHF. CDR3 DNA: TGTGCCAGCTCACCACCGGGTGGACAGCCCCAGCATTTT.

V is TRBV25-1 and J is TRBJ1-1; D ambiguous. The CDR3 has 12 residues. The germline CDR1 and CDR2 sequences are MGHDK and SYGVNS. V was cut by 5 bases and J by 4 bases, with 8 bases left in between. The CDR3 bases are TGTGCCAGCAGTCAGAGTCGCACTGAAGCTTTCTTT. Translating it yields CASSQSRTEAFF.

The chain uses TRBV27 and TRBJ2-5; TRBD1 aligns across 10 bases. The V segment lost 4 bases and the J segment 5 bases; nucleotides outside the gene matches: 4. CDR1 is MNHEY and CDR2 is SMNVEV in the germline V gene (reference sequence). CDR3 length: 14 amino acids. The CDR3 bases are TGTGCCAGCAGTTCCGCGGACAGGGGGGAGACCCAGTACTTC. It encodes CASSSADRGETQYF.

This chain connects TRBV29-1 to TRBJ1-3; D remains unclear. The CDR3 totals 15 residues. Trimming stripped 6 bases from V and 9 bases from J, with 24 bases between. CDR1 SQVTM and CDR2 ANQGSEA come from the germline V gene. This CDR3 reads CSVEWGRRPRGTIYF. CDR3 sequence (DNA): TGCAGCGTAGAATGGGGTCGGCGGCCCCGGGGCACCATATATTTT.

This sequence joins TRBV29-1 and TRBJ1-5, with D possibly being TRBD1 (6 bases). The CDR3 consists of 13 residues. In germline, CDR1 is SQVTM, CDR2 ANQGSEA. The ends were cut back, 8 bases at V and 8 bases at J, with 19 bases in the middle. CDR3 sequence: CSTFQGKVEPQHF. The CDR3 DNA is TGCAGCACTTTCCAGGGGAAGGTAGAGCCCCAGCATTTT.

The genes are TRBV6-4 and TRBJ2-2; D unresolved. The V and J ends lost 2 bases and 3 bases respectively, with 4 bases between them. CDR3 size: 13 residues. Germline loops: CDR1 MRHNA, CDR2 SNTAGT. CDR3 nucleotide sequence: TGTGCCAGCAGTGACGGGGACACCGGGGAGCTGTTTTTT. Protein product: CASSDGDTGELFF.

The chain combines TRBV7-2 with TRBJ1-2, with 9 positions matching TRBD1. V lost 3 bases and J lost 7; bases outside the gene matches: 3. The V gene's germline CDR1 is SGHTA and CDR2 FQGNSA. The CDR3 contains 13 residues. The CDR3, as DNA: TGTGCCAGCAGCTTTACAGGGGGCGCTGGCTACACCTTC. Its protein product is CASSFTGGAGYTF.

The V call is TRBV7-9, the J call TRBJ2-2; TRBD2 aligns across 7 bases. CDR1 SEHNR and CDR2 FQNEAQ come from the germline V gene (reference sequence). The trim removed 2 bases at V and 5 bases at J, leaving 5 bases unmatched. The CDR3 is 15 amino acids. Written as DNA, the CDR3 is TGTGCCAGCAGCTTATGGGACTACCCAACCGGGGAGCTGTTTTTT. It specifies CASSLWDYPTGELFF.

The J gene is TRBJ1-5, the V gene TRBV9; D unresolved. Trimming took off 2 bases at V and 0 bases at J, with 6 bases between the two ends. The germline V gene has CDR1 SGDLS and CDR2 YYNGEE. The CDR3 runs to 14 residues. The CDR3 nucleotides read TGTGCCAGCAGCGTCGGGTATAGCAATCAGCCCCAGCATTTT. Translation: CASSVGYSNQPQHF.

V usage is TRBV7-8 and J usage is TRBJ1-5; no reliable D call. CDR1 is SGHVS, CDR2 FQNEAQ, per germline. Trimming removed 1 base from V and 3 bases from J, with 7 bases in between. This CDR3 region has 14 residues. CDR3 sequence reads: CASSLVAINQPQHF. The CDR3 DNA follows: TGTGCCAGCAGCTTAGTGGCCATCAATCAGCCCCAGCATTTT.

This clone was observed a few times. The V gene is TRBV2, the J gene TRBJ1-5; no clear D. The V and J ends lost 3 bases and 3 bases respectively, with 6 bases between them. This CDR3 is 13 amino acids long. Germline assignment: CDR1 SNHLY and CDR2 FYNNEI. The CDR3, as DNA: TGTGCCAGCAGTGAGCAGTTCAATCAGCCCCAGCATTTT. The encoded protein is CASSEQFNQPQHF.

The count of this clone is one. V and J are TRBV11-2 and TRBJ2-3; D possibly corresponds to TRBD2 (6 bases). Trimming removed 2 bases from V and 8 bases from J, with 14 bases in between. Germline V gene data show CDR1 as SGHAT and CDR2 as FQNNGV. The CDR3 extends over 14 amino acids. The CDR3 coding sequence is TGTGCCAGCAGCTTAACGTCGTGGGAGGTTACGCAGTATTTT. Protein sequence: CASSLTSWEVTQYF.

The chain combines TRBV7-9 with TRBJ2-3; D uncertain. Trimming removed 1 base from V and 9 bases from J, with 8 bases in between. The CDR3 covers 12 residues. CDR1 and CDR2 from the germline V gene are SEHNR and FQNEAQ (reference sequence). CDR3 DNA: TGTGCCAGCAGCTTAGTATCCGGGACGCAGTATTTT. Encoded protein: CASSLVSGTQYF.

The V call is TRBV7-9, the J call TRBJ2-3, with D uncertain. The germline V gene has CDR1 SEHNR and CDR2 FQNEAQ (reference sequence). This CDR3 is built from 16 residues. Trimming removed 3 bases at V and 5 bases at J, with 18 bases between. The CDR3 reads CASSFGRHSMGDTQYF. In DNA form, the CDR3 reads TGTGCCAGCAGCTTCGGGCGACATAGTATGGGAGATACGCAGTATTTT. The full variable domain, completed using reference TRBV7-9 and TRBJ2-3, is DTGVSQNPRHKITKRGQNVTFRCDPISEHNRLYWYRQTLGQGPEFLTYFQNEAQLEKSRLLSDRFSAERPKGSFSTLEIQRTEQGDSAMYLCASSFGRHSMGDTQYFGPGTRLTVL.

The V call is TRBV6-6, the J call TRBJ1-5, with no clear D. CDR1 and CDR2 from the germline V gene are MNHNY and SVGAGI (reference sequence). The CDR3 runs 14 residues. V lost 8 bases and J lost 0, with 11 bases in between. The CDR3 sequence is CASRTENSNQPQHF. The CDR3 DNA sequence: TGTGCCAGCCGGACGGAGAATAGCAATCAGCCCCAGCATTTT.

The chain links TRBV19 to TRBJ2-7; either TRBD1 or TRBD2 may supply D (6 bases each). The CDR3 extends over 14 amino acids. V was shortened by 6 bases and J by 3 bases, with 15 bases between the two germline ends. Germline values: CDR1 LNHDA, CDR2 SQIVND (reference sequence). CDR3 sequence (DNA): TGTGCCAGTAGCCTGAAGGGGGGCTACTACGAGCAGTACTTC. Translation: CASSLKGGYYEQYF.

The rearrangement joins TRBV28 to TRBJ1-4; the D is unclear. The ends were cut back, 6 bases at V and 4 bases at J, with 12 bases in the middle. This CDR3 comprises 14 residues. Germline V gene lookup returns CDR1 MDHEN and CDR2 SYDVKM. The CDR3 region has the DNA TGTGCCAGCAGGGAAGGGTTTAATAATGAAAAACTGTTTTTT. It codes for CASREGFNNEKLFF.

V usage is TRBV4-3 and J usage is TRBJ1-1, with unresolved D. The CDR3 length is 15 residues. Germline CDR1 is LGHNA and CDR2 is YSLEER. Trimming pared 0 bases from V and 5 bases from J, leaving 13 bases between. CDR3 nucleotides: TGCGCCAGCAGCCAAGATACGGGGTTTGCGACTGAAGCTTTCTTT. Its translation: CASSQDTGFATEAFF.

This chain joins TRBV28 and TRBJ2-2; tentative D call: TRBD1 (6 bases). V lost 3 bases and J lost 2, with 10 bases in between. The CDR3 is 15 residues long. Per germline, CDR1 MDHEN and CDR2 SYDVKM. DNA of the CDR3: TGTGCCAGCAGTTTTTCACAGGGCAACACCGGGGAGCTGTTTTTT. Translating it yields CASSFSQGNTGELFF.

The gene calls are TRBV7-2 and TRBJ2-1; perhaps TRBD2 as D (5 bases). This CDR3 contains 18 residues. Trimming took off 4 bases at V and 6 bases at J, with 25 bases between the two ends. In germline, CDR1 is SGHTA, CDR2 FQGNSA. The CDR3 sequence is CASSSNVLSRAYGNEQFF. The CDR3 bases are TGTGCCAGCAGCTCTAACGTGTTGTCGAGGGCTTATGGCAATGAGCAGTTCTTC. Complete variable domain (other parts from reference TRBV7-2 and TRBJ2-1): GAGVSQSPSNKVTEKGKDVELRCDPISGHTALYWYRQSLGQGLEFLIYFQGNSAPDKSGLPSDRFSAERTGGSVSTLTIQRTQQEDSAVYLCASSSNVLSRAYGNEQFFGPGTRLTVL.

The J gene is TRBJ2-5, the V gene TRBV7-9; D gene unclear. The CDR3 has 13 amino acids. V was shortened by 3 bases and J by 3 bases, with 8 bases between the two germline ends. Germline V CDR1 and CDR2: SEHNR, FQNEAQ (reference sequence). CDR3 bases: TGTGCCAGCAGCTTGGGTCAGAAAGAGACCCAGTACTTC. Translation: CASSLGQKETQYF. Full variable domain (missing parts from reference TRBV7-9 and TRBJ2-5): DTGVSQNPRHKITKRGQNVTFRCDPISEHNRLYWYRQTLGQGPEFLTYFQNEAQLEKSRLLSDRFSAERPKGSFSTLEIQRTEQGDSAMYLCASSLGQKETQYFGPGTRLLVL.

This sequence joins TRBV13 and TRBJ2-7, with 9 bases lining up with TRBD2. V lost 2 bases and J lost 4; bases outside the gene matches: 6. The length of the CDR3 is 15 residues. Germline CDR1 PRHDT, CDR2 FYEKMQ (reference sequence). For the CDR3, the DNA is TGTGCCAGCAGCTTAAGGGGACTAGCTTCATACGAGCAGTACTTC. Translation gives CASSLRGLASYEQYF.

The V call is TRBV6-1, the J call TRBJ2-1; 14 nucleotides align to TRBD2. Germline CDR1 is MNHNS and CDR2 is SASEGT. Losses at the gene ends were 5 bases for V and 8 bases for J; bases not matched to a gene: 5. This CDR3 comprises 15 residues. For the CDR3, the DNA is TGTGCCAGCAGTCCCGAGGGACTAGCGGGGGATGAGCAGTTCTTC. Translated: CASSPEGLAGDEQFF.